The 26 T cell receptor beta chains presented below share a single source sample, sequenced in a study of blood T cell dynamics during melanoma immunotherapy. The protocol was immunoSEQ multiplex PCR, while the TCRdb copy is restricted to in-frame clones and leaves out a portion. The profile shows 17,000 or so clones, around 83% of them singletons. Time point noted: pre-treatment baseline. Sequences were derived from blood, sampled from a patient treated with checkpoint blockade. All receptors derive from a human donor with melanoma.

This chain uses TRBV13 with TRBJ1-2; 7 bases agree with TRBD1. The CDR3 is 14 residues long. Germline trimming cut 3 bases from V and 2 bases from J; bases unmatched to any gene: 3. Germline CDR1 reads PRHDT; CDR2 reads FYEKMQ (reference sequence). CDR3 sequence: CASSFQTGNYGYTF. The CDR3 DNA sequence: TGTGCCAGCAGCTTCCAGACAGGGAACTATGGCTACACCTTC. Complete variable domain (other parts from reference TRBV13 and TRBJ1-2): AAGVIQSPRHLIKEKRETATLKCYPIPRHDTVYWYQQGPGQDPQFLISFYEKMQSDKGSIPDRFSAQQFSDYHSELNMSSLELGDSALYFCASSFQTGNYGYTFGSGTRLTVV.

The V call is TRBV29-1, the J call TRBJ2-4, with D tentatively TRBD2 (5 bases). V was pared by 6 bases and J by 0 bases, with 15 bases between. The CDR3 contains 15 residues. Germline assignment: CDR1 SQVTM and CDR2 ANQGSEA. The CDR3 bases are TGCAGCGTACGCGCGGACGGACTAGCCAAAAACATTCAGTACTTC. This codes for CSVRADGLAKNIQYF.

The chain uses TRBV7-9 and TRBJ1-1; D not resolved. Germline V gene data show CDR1 as SEHNR and CDR2 as FQNEAQ (reference sequence). This CDR3 has 13 amino acids. V lost 1 base and J lost 0, with 3 bases in between. The CDR3 reads CASSLDMNTEAFF. The CDR3 nucleotides read TGTGCCAGCAGCTTAGACATGAACACTGAAGCTTTCTTT.

This chain joins TRBV19 and TRBJ2-7; D may correspond to TRBD1 or TRBD2 (5 bases each). V was cut by 10 bases and J by 4 bases, with 11 bases left in between. CDR3 length: 11 residues. Looked up from germline, CDR1 is LNHDA and CDR2 is SQIVND (reference sequence). CDR3 DNA: TGTGCCACCCGGGGACCTTACGAGCAGTACTTC. It is translated as CATRGPYEQYF.

This chain uses TRBV28 with TRBJ1-5; 9 bases line up with TRBD1. Germline CDR1 is MDHEN and CDR2 is SYDVKM. J gave up 4 bases and V 7 bases, and 8 bases lay outside the gene matches. This CDR3 is built from 15 residues. Here the CDR3 DNA reads TGTGCCAGCACTACCGGGACAGGGATTAATCAGCCCCAGCATTTT. This gives the protein CASTTGTGINQPQHF.

This chain connects TRBV6-5 to TRBJ1-5; a possible D gene is TRBD1 (5 bases). Per germline, CDR1 MNHEY and CDR2 SVGAGI. Trimming cost V 0 bases and J 9 bases, with 12 bases left between them. This CDR3 is 14 amino acids long. CDR3 in DNA: TGTGCCAGCAGTTACTCTGCCAGGGAGTCGCCCCAGCATTTT. Translated: CASSYSARESPQHF.

J is TRBJ1-5 and V is TRBV5-8, with D possibly matching TRBD1 (6 bases). Trimming stripped 2 bases from V and 7 bases from J, with 13 bases between. The CDR3 length is 14 residues. In germline, CDR1 is SGHTS, CDR2 YDEGEE. In DNA, the CDR3 is TGTGCCAGCAGCTTAGGGGGAGGAGGGCAGCCCCAGCATTTT. Translated, it gives CASSLGGGGQPQHF.

CDR3 sequence (DNA): TGTGCCAGCGGAGAGGCGGGGTCTGGAAACACCATATATTTT. Its translation: CASGEAGSGNTIYF. This sequence joins TRBV25-1 and TRBJ1-3; D remains ambiguous. Germline V gene sequence: CDR1 MGHDK, CDR2 SYGVNS. V was shortened by 8 bases and J by 1 base, with 12 bases between the two germline ends. This CDR3 is built from 14 residues. Based on the CDR3 plus reference TRBV25-1 and TRBJ1-3, the full variable domain is EADIYQTPRYLVIGTGKKITLECSQTMGHDKMYWYQQDPGMELHLIHYSYGVNSTEKGDLSSESTVSRIRTEHFPLTLESARPSHTSQYLCASGEAGSGNTIYFGEGSWLTVV.

The genes are TRBV7-2 and TRBJ1-5; no reliable D call. V lost 2 bases, J lost 2 bases, and 10 bases lay in between. Germline lookup yields CDR1 SGHTA and CDR2 FQGNSA. The CDR3 extends over 15 amino acids. The CDR3 sequence is CASSLSGAGNQPQHF. DNA of the CDR3: TGTGCCAGCAGCTTAAGTGGTGCGGGCAATCAGCCCCAGCATTTT.

The chain uses TRBV11-3 and TRBJ2-2; D gene ambiguous. The CDR3 has 11 residues. V gave up 6 bases and J gave up 5 bases, with 4 bases separating them. Germline V gives CDR1 SGHNT, CDR2 YENEEA. The CDR3 nucleotides are TGTGCCAGCAGTCGGACCGGGGAGCTGTTTTTT. This translates into CASSRTGELFF. Drawing the rest from reference TRBV11-3 and TRBJ2-2, the complete variable domain is EAGVVQSPRYKIIEKKQPVAFWCNPISGHNTLYWYLQNLGQGPELLIRYENEEAVDDSQLPKDRFSAERLKGVDSTLKIQPAELGDSAVYLCASSRTGELFFGEGSRLTVL.

This clone was recorded only once. This sequence joins TRBV7-8 and TRBJ2-3, with 9 bases identical to TRBD2. V was pared by 8 bases and J by 2 bases, with 14 bases of the junction left unmatched. The V gene's germline CDR1 is SGHVS and CDR2 FQNEAQ. The CDR3 covers 17 residues. The CDR3 bases are TGTGCCAGCGCTCTCGGGGGTAGCGGGAGAACCACAGATACGCAGTATTTT. Translated: CASALGGSGRTTDTQYF.

This clone came up a few times. The chain recombines TRBV29-1 with TRBJ1-1; no definite D call. V gave up 4 bases and J gave up 1 base, with 4 bases separating them. The germline V gene encodes CDR1 SQVTM and CDR2 ANQGSEA. The CDR3 has 11 amino acids. CDR3 nucleotide sequence: TGCAGCGTTGTACGGAACACTGAAGCTTTCTTT. Its translation is CSVVRNTEAFF.

The V and J genes are TRBV5-5 and TRBJ1-4, with a weak D call TRBD1 (5 bases). The germline gives CDR1 SGHKS, CDR2 YYEKEE (reference sequence). The CDR3 loop spans 15 amino acids. Trimming stripped 0 bases from V and 7 bases from J, with 13 bases between. The CDR3 DNA sequence: TGTGCCAGCAGCTTGGTAGGGGCGCGGAGTGAAAAACTGTTTTTT. It codes for CASSLVGARSEKLFF.

With regard to this clone: The junction does not match germline at one end; this may be a read error. The chain is built from TRBV7-7 and TRBJ2-1, with a possible D match to TRBD1 (5 bases). The CDR3 runs to 13 residues. Germline CDR1 reads SSHAT; CDR2 reads FNYEAQ (reference sequence). CDR3 nucleotide sequence: TGTGCTAGCAGCTTAGACAGCTACAATGAGCAGTTCTTC. Encoded protein: CASSLDSYNEQFF.

Comments on this clone: One junction end disagrees with the germline gene, perhaps due to a read error. The chain couples TRBV29-1 to TRBJ2-1; the D is unclear. CDR1 SQVTM and CDR2 ANQGSEA come from the germline V gene. This CDR3 spans 14 amino acids. CDR3 sequence (DNA): TGCGGCGTACGGAGTTTATTATCTTACAATGAGCAGTTCTTC. This encodes CGVRSLLSYNEQFF.

V and J are TRBV7-2 and TRBJ2-3, with 8 positions matching TRBD2. This CDR3 is built from 17 residues. J lost 10 bases, V lost 5 bases, and 20 bases had no gene match. The germline gives CDR1 SGHTA, CDR2 FQGNSA. The CDR3: CASSVFIGRAVGGAQYF. The CDR3 DNA sequence: TGTGCCAGCAGCGTCTTTATCGGGAGGGCCGTTGGGGGAGCGCAGTATTTT.

The J gene is TRBJ2-2, the V gene TRBV7-3, with D uncertain. CDR3 length: 12 residues. CDR1 SGHTA and CDR2 FQGTGA come from the germline V gene. The ends were cut back, 5 bases at V and 5 bases at J, with 6 bases in the middle. Here the CDR3 reads CASSLTTGELFF. As DNA, the CDR3 is TGTGCCAGCAGCCTTACGACCGGGGAGCTGTTTTTT. Combining the CDR3 with reference TRBV7-3 and TRBJ2-2 gives the whole variable domain GAGVSQTPSNKVTEKGKYVELRCDPISGHTALYWYRQSLGQGPEFLIYFQGTGAADDSGLPNDRFFAVRPEGSVSTLKIQRTERGDSAVYLCASSLTTGELFFGEGSRLTVL.

The genes are TRBV2 and TRBJ2-1; TRBD2 agrees at 12 bases. Germline CDR1 SNHLY, CDR2 FYNNEI. The CDR3 consists of 13 residues. V shed 11 bases, J shed 6 bases, and the junction held 5 bases outside the gene matches. CDR3 in amino acids: CAGTGLAGNEQFF. The CDR3 DNA is TGTGCCGGGACGGGACTAGCGGGCAATGAGCAGTTCTTC.

V gene TRBV6-4 combines with J gene TRBJ2-1; 9 nucleotides match TRBD2. J lost 7 bases, V lost 8 bases, and 6 bases had no gene match. This CDR3 contains 13 residues. The V gene's germline CDR1 is MRHNA and CDR2 SNTAGT. The CDR3 here is CASGKAGGNEQFF. DNA for the CDR3: TGTGCCAGCGGAAAAGCGGGAGGAAATGAGCAGTTCTTC.

J is TRBJ2-2 and V is TRBV10-1; 7 bases are shared with TRBD1. CDR3 length: 16 amino acids. Germline V lookup: CDR1 WNHNN, CDR2 SYGVQD (reference sequence). Trimming took 2 bases from V and 2 from J; bases not matched to a gene: 5. In DNA form, the CDR3 reads TGCGCCAGCAGTGAGCCGGGACAGAAAAACACCGGGGAGCTGTTTTTT. Translating it yields CASSEPGQKNTGELFF.

The genes are TRBV21-1 and TRBJ2-5; the table calls TRBD2, which could not be checked here. TRBV21-1 is designated a pseudogene. The CDR3 has 9 amino acids. Here the CDR3 DNA reads TGTGCCAGCAGCACGGAGGTGTACTTC. Translating gives CASSTEVYF.

The gene calls are TRBV4-3 and TRBJ1-5, with TRBD1 as a possible D gene (6 bases). V was trimmed by 0 bases and J by 6 bases, leaving 18 bases between them. The CDR3 runs to 17 residues. Germline CDR1 LGHNA, CDR2 YSLEER. The CDR3 DNA reads TGCGCCAGCAGCCAAGATGCGGGACGGGGGCTGGGTCAGCCCCAGCATTTT. This sequence encodes CASSQDAGRGLGQPQHF.

DNA of the CDR3: TGTGCCAGCAGCTTATCTAGCGGGAGCGAGGGGGGTTTCGAGCAGTTCTTC. Translation gives CASSLSSGSEGGFEQFF. The chain joins TRBV7-3 to TRBJ2-1; 10 nucleotides agree with TRBD2. Germline V CDR1 and CDR2: SGHTA, FQGTGA. V shed 2 bases and J 10 bases; nucleotides not matched to a gene: 14. The CDR3 contains 17 residues.

The chain employs TRBV19 and TRBJ2-2, with a tentative D call TRBD2 (6 bases). Germline V gene lookup returns CDR1 LNHDA and CDR2 SQIVND (reference sequence). The CDR3 runs to 16 residues. The germline V and J ends were trimmed by 8 bases and 4 bases, with 20 bases remaining between them. CDR3 region: CASGGRDLVGTGELFF. The CDR3 DNA sequence: TGTGCCAGTGGGGGACGGGACTTGGTTGGCACCGGGGAGCTGTTTTTT. Combining the CDR3 with reference TRBV19 and TRBJ2-2 gives the whole variable domain DGGITQSPKYLFRKEGQNVTLSCEQNLNHDAMYWYRQDPGQGLRLIYYSQIVNDFQKGDIAEGYSVSREKKESFPLTVTSAQKNPTAFYLCASGGRDLVGTGELFFGEGSRLTVL.

The chain recombines TRBV14 with TRBJ2-1; D call uncertain. The CDR3 is made up of 14 amino acids. CDR1 is SGHDN, CDR2 FVKESK, per germline. Trimming removed 2 bases from V and 9 bases from J, with 14 bases in between. CDR3 residues: CASSQFSVFGEQFF. In nucleotides, the CDR3 is TGTGCCAGCAGCCAATTCTCGGTTTTCGGTGAGCAGTTCTTC.

The V call is TRBV19, the J call TRBJ2-1; TRBD2 agrees at 9 bases. J gave up 1 base and V 5 bases, and 6 bases lay outside the gene matches. Per the germline V gene, CDR1 is LNHDA and CDR2 is SQIVND (reference sequence). This CDR3 comprises 16 residues. CDR3 sequence: CASSPSTSGSYNEQFF. The CDR3 DNA sequence: TGTGCCAGTAGTCCTTCGACTAGCGGATCCTACAATGAGCAGTTCTTC.